These 19 T cell receptor beta chains came from one sample sequenced in a study of technical replicates of blood from a few donors. Produced via immunoSEQ multiplex PCR; TCRdb's table is partial and in-frame only. The data show fewer than 90,000 clones, with 90% to 95% seen just once and about 0.23% held by the top ten. The sample taken for sequencing was T cells isolated from PBMCs. All receptors come from a human donor in good health.

The chain is built from TRBV4-1 and TRBJ1-1, with TRBD1 identical over 8 bases. Germline V gene sequence: CDR1 MGHRA, CDR2 YSYEKL. J was trimmed by 0 bases and V by 3 bases; bases with no gene match: 3. The CDR3 contains 15 residues. CDR3 region: CASSQGDRLNTEAFF. The CDR3 bases are TGCGCCAGCAGCCAGGGGGACAGGCTGAACACTGAAGCTTTCTTT.

The chain combines TRBV6-6 with TRBJ2-2; D gene unclear. CDR3 length equals 14 residues. Trimming took 3 bases from V and 8 from J, leaving 13 bases between them. CDR1 is MNHNY, CDR2 SVGAGI, per germline (reference sequence). CDR3 sequence: CASSYSEAPGELFF. CDR3 coding DNA: TGTGCCAGCAGTTATTCCGAAGCCCCGGGGGAGCTGTTTTTT.

The V gene is TRBV4-1, the J gene TRBJ2-1, with 9 bases identical to TRBD1. The CDR3 has 15 amino acids. In germline, CDR1 is MGHRA, CDR2 YSYEKL. V shed 8 bases, J shed 5 bases, and the junction held 10 bases outside the gene matches. CDR3 bases: TGCGCCAGCCACCAGGGGACAGGGATTAACAATGAGCAGTTCTTC. Translated, it gives CASHQGTGINNEQFF.

J is TRBJ2-7 and V is TRBV2; 8 bases align to TRBD1. This CDR3 region has 14 residues. The V gene's germline CDR1 is SNHLY and CDR2 FYNNEI. Unmatched junction bases numbered 5, after V lost 4 bases and J lost 3 bases. The CDR3 reads CASSGTGTLYEQYF. CDR3 DNA: TGTGCCAGCAGTGGGACAGGGACGCTCTACGAGCAGTACTTC.

The V gene is TRBV30, the J gene TRBJ2-5, with D unresolved. V lost 4 bases, J lost 4 bases, and 16 bases lay in between. The CDR3 is 14 amino acids. Germline lookup yields CDR1 GTSNPN and CDR2 SVGIG (reference sequence). In DNA form, the CDR3 reads TGTGCCTGGAACCCGGCTAGGAATGGAGAGACCCAGTACTTC. It is translated as CAWNPARNGETQYF.

This chain uses TRBV9 with TRBJ2-2; TRBD1 agrees at 9 bases. Germline values: CDR1 SGDLS, CDR2 YYNGEE. The CDR3 is 16 amino acids. V shed 0 bases and J 5 bases; nucleotides not matched to a gene: 5. The CDR3 DNA reads as TGTGCCAGCAGCGTAGAGACAGGGGGAAGGACCGGGGAGCTGTTTTTT. It translates to CASSVETGGRTGELFF.

V gene TRBV9 combines with J gene TRBJ1-1; the D gene is possibly TRBD1 (5 bases). The CDR3 is 14 residues long. Trimming pared 0 bases from V and 7 bases from J, leaving 13 bases between. Germline CDR1 is SGDLS and CDR2 is YYNGEE. The CDR3 region has the DNA TGTGCCAGCAGCGTAGCTGAGACGGGACTTGAAGCTTTCTTT. Translated: CASSVAETGLEAFF.

The genes are TRBV12-5 and TRBJ1-1; D gene ambiguous. The length of the CDR3 is 16 residues. Per the germline V gene, CDR1 is LGHNT and CDR2 is FRNRAP. Between the trimmed V and J ends, which lost 0 bases and 10 bases, there was a span of 21 bases. The CDR3 DNA reads TGTGCTAGTGGTTTGGTACTAGGTGGATTGGACCTACGAGCTTTCTTT. Amino acids: CASGLVLGGLDLRAFF.

This clone has only one observation. V gene TRBV13 combines with J gene TRBJ1-1; no clear D. V lost 6 bases, J lost 1 base, and 9 bases lay in between. This CDR3 is built from 13 residues. The germline V gene encodes CDR1 PRHDT and CDR2 FYEKMQ (reference sequence). The CDR3 is CASRLTGNTEAFF. CDR3 DNA: TGTGCCAGCAGACTCACGGGGAACACTGAAGCTTTCTTT.

The gene calls are TRBV2 and TRBJ1-5; no firm D call. The CDR3 length is 14 residues. Trimming took off 6 bases at V and 2 bases at J, with 11 bases between the two ends. Per the germline V gene, CDR1 is SNHLY and CDR2 is FYNNEI. CDR3 amino acids: CASSPGYRNQPQHF. The CDR3 nucleotides read TGTGCCAGCAGCCCCGGTTATCGCAATCAGCCCCAGCATTTT.

The chain uses TRBV5-4 and TRBJ2-7; maybe TRBD2 (5 bases). There are 16 residues in the CDR3. The germline gives CDR1 SGHNT, CDR2 YYREEE (reference sequence). The V and J ends lost 4 bases and 4 bases respectively, with 21 bases between them. CDR3 region: CASSRSDSFNLYEQYF. As DNA, the CDR3 is TGTGCCAGCAGCCGATCGGACTCCTTTAACCTTTACGAGCAGTACTTC.

A single count supports this clone. The chain employs TRBV28 and TRBJ2-1; the match to TRBD2 covers 8 bases. The germline CDR1 and CDR2 sequences are MDHEN and SYDVKM. This CDR3 is 14 amino acids long. With 7 bases clipped from V and 3 bases from J, the junction kept 5 bases outside the gene matches. CDR3: CASTAGGLYNEQFF. The CDR3 DNA follows: TGTGCCAGCACCGCGGGGGGCCTCTACAATGAGCAGTTCTTC.

The chain has TRBV27 and TRBJ1-1, with 7 bases aligning to TRBD1. J was trimmed by 5 bases and V by 4 bases; bases with no gene match: 10. Looked up from germline, CDR1 is MNHEY and CDR2 is SMNVEV (reference sequence). This CDR3 region has 15 residues. CDR3 DNA: TGTGCCAGCAGTTCCGCGGAGGCAGGGGGAACTGAAGCTTTCTTT. This codes for CASSSAEAGGTEAFF.

The chain combines TRBV27 with TRBJ2-7; the match to TRBD1 covers 8 bases. The V gene end was trimmed by 2 bases and the J gene end by 6 bases; junction bases not matched to a gene: 3. The germline CDR1 and CDR2 sequences are MNHEY and SMNVEV (reference sequence). The CDR3 runs to 13 residues. Here the CDR3 DNA reads TGTGCCAGCAGTTTACAGGGGGCGAGCGAGCAGTACTTC. As protein: CASSLQGASEQYF.

The rearrangement uses TRBV6-6 and TRBJ2-7, with D tentatively TRBD2 (6 bases). The CDR3 totals 14 residues. Trimming took 7 bases from V and 3 from J, leaving 16 bases between them. Germline values: CDR1 MNHNY, CDR2 SVGAGI (reference sequence). The CDR3 nucleotides are TGTGCCAGCATGACGGGGGAAAGAAACTACGAGCAGTACTTC. This translates into CASMTGERNYEQYF.

Notes on this clone: This sample includes further DNA sequences coding for the same CDR3. The chain links TRBV5-1 to TRBJ1-1; no clear D. The V end lost 0 bases, the J end lost 2 bases, and 8 bases lay between the germline ends. The CDR3 length is 14 residues. Germline CDR1 SGHRS, CDR2 YFSETQ. CDR3 sequence (DNA): TGCGCCAGCAGCTTGGCCCCAGGTAACACTGAAGCTTTCTTT. This translates into CASSLAPGNTEAFF.

The chain is built from TRBV25-1 and TRBJ2-7, with TRBD2 as a possible D gene (5 bases). The length of the CDR3 is 15 residues. The V gene lost 4 bases and the J gene lost 4 bases, with 17 bases spanning the gap. CDR1 MGHDK and CDR2 SYGVNS come from the germline V gene. CDR3 nucleotides: TGTGCCAGCAGTGCCCACGGGCGGGTGGTATACGAGCAGTACTTC. This translates into CASSAHGRVVYEQYF.

This chain links TRBV11-2 with TRBJ2-2; 9 bases fit TRBD2. J lost 4 bases, V lost 5 bases, and 8 bases had no gene match. Germline V gene data show CDR1 as SGHAT and CDR2 as FQNNGV. CDR3 length: 16 amino acids. CDR3 nucleotide sequence: TGTGCCAGCAGCATCATAGCGGGGGCGGTCACCGGGGAGCTGTTTTTT. It codes for CASSIIAGAVTGELFF.

The chain has TRBV6-4 and TRBJ2-1; D possibly corresponds to TRBD1 (6 bases). Germline CDR1 reads MRHNA; CDR2 reads SNTAGT. V dropped 5 bases and J dropped 5 bases, with 16 bases sitting between them. The CDR3 runs 15 residues. The CDR3 bases are TGTGCCAGCAGTTCATGGACCTCAGGGGACAATGAGCAGTTCTTC. This gives the protein CASSSWTSGDNEQFF.